This TCR beta chain derives from a study of CD8 T cells in ankylosing spondylitis. By quantitative 5'-RACE with molecular barcodes, the TCR beta libraries were made. TCRdb re-analysed the 5' RACE reads in MiXCR, keeping a single row per CDR3 protein. The sample has some 350,000 distinct CDR3 sequences, roughly 14% seen once. Regarding the study as a whole: Matched synovial fluid from ankylosing spondylitis patients was reported to be enriched for disease-linked clones. Prior work had noted some motif variants in reactive arthritis blood and synovial fluid. Typical of ankylosing spondylitis blood, it appeared, was a TCR beta motif of eight highly homologous variants.

This clonotype was seen more than once but under ten times. Its antigen is as yet unknown. The TCR comes from a male donor with ankylosing spondylitis or in good health (not recorded which). Sequencing was performed on blood, either unsorted or a sorted T cell fraction (not recorded which).

The CDR3 DNA sequence: TGTGCCAGCAGCTTAGAACGGAAATACGAGCAGTACTTC. As protein: CASSLERKYEQYF. This chain connects TRBV7-2 to TRBJ2-7, with no clear D. V was clipped by 1 base and J by 4 bases, with 8 bases between them. This CDR3 has 13 amino acids. Germline CDR1 reads SGHTA; CDR2 reads FQGNSA.